These 21 T cell receptor beta chains were sequenced from one sample in a study of T cell repertoires in cytomegalovirus infection. Via MiXCR, TCRdb re-called the reads, giving one row per CDR3 protein. The repertoire consists of about 360,000 distinct CDR3 sequences, with less than 20% occurring once and the leading ten covering roughly 8.7%. What was sequenced was PBMCs. Source of these receptors: a human donor in good health (CMV status not recorded). Some clones in this sample may be carry-over from other donors' samples.

The chain has TRBV7-2 and TRBJ2-3, with 7 bases identical to TRBD2. Trimming removed 3 bases from V and 4 bases from J; junction bases left unmatched: 7. The CDR3 is 15 residues long. Germline CDR1 and CDR2: SGHTA and FQGNSA. This chain's CDR3 is CASSFGAGVPDTQYF. DNA for the CDR3: TGTGCCAGCAGCTTCGGGGCGGGAGTGCCAGATACGCAGTATTTT.

The chain couples TRBV6-1 to TRBJ2-1; 8 nucleotides align to TRBD1. V gave up 5 bases and J gave up 4 bases; unmatched junction bases: 7. Per germline, CDR1 MNHNS and CDR2 SASEGT. This CDR3 has 15 amino acids. The CDR3 region has the DNA TGTGCCAGCAGTCTGACAGGGGAAGGGTACAATGAGCAGTTCTTC. This codes for CASSLTGEGYNEQFF.

J is TRBJ2-7 and V is TRBV5-1; 9 positions agree with TRBD1. Germline CDR1 and CDR2: SGHRS and YFSETQ. Losses at the gene ends were 4 bases for V and 3 bases for J; bases not matched to a gene: 5. This CDR3 comprises 14 residues. The CDR3 sequence: CASSERDRVYEQYF. Here the CDR3 DNA reads TGCGCCAGCAGCGAGAGGGACAGGGTCTACGAGCAGTACTTC.

The rearrangement links TRBV6-6 to TRBJ1-1; no firm D call. CDR1 is MNHNY, CDR2 SVGAGI, per germline (reference sequence). The V end lost 5 bases, the J end lost 10 bases, and 11 bases lay between the germline ends. The CDR3 is 11 residues long. The CDR3 DNA reads as TGTGCCAGCAGTCCCGGGTCTGGAGCTTTCTTT. This codes for CASSPGSGAFF.

The sample holds a few counts of this clonotype. CDR3: CASSSRPGSYNEQFF. The CDR3 DNA follows: TGTGCCAGCAGCTCTCGACCCGGCTCCTACAATGAGCAGTTCTTC. The chain joins TRBV7-8 to TRBJ2-1; D remains unclear. The CDR3 loop spans 15 amino acids. V was clipped by 4 bases and J by 0 bases, with 10 bases between them. CDR1 and CDR2 from the germline V gene are SGHVS and FQNEAQ.

This clonotype was seen repeatedly, ten times or more. V gene TRBV7-2 combines with J gene TRBJ2-7, with TRBD2 matching over 8 bases. The CDR3 contains 14 residues. Germline V gene lookup returns CDR1 SGHTA and CDR2 FQGNSA. Trimming cost V 5 bases and J 0 bases; bases outside gene matches: 3. In DNA form, the CDR3 reads TGTGCCAGCAGCCCCAGCGGGAGCTCCTACGAGCAGTACTTC. Translating it yields CASSPSGSSYEQYF.

This clonotype was seen repeatedly, ten times or more. The V gene is TRBV11-2, the J gene TRBJ2-7; the match to TRBD2 covers 10 bases. Per germline, CDR1 SGHAT and CDR2 FQNNGV. This CDR3 contains 17 residues. Germline trimming cut 0 bases from V and 4 bases from J; bases unmatched to any gene: 9. CDR3 in amino acids: CASSLDRIAGGKYEQYF. CDR3 DNA: TGTGCCAGCAGCTTAGATAGAATAGCGGGAGGTAAATACGAGCAGTACTTC.

At least ten counts were recorded for this clonotype. V gene TRBV7-8 combines with J gene TRBJ1-5; D ambiguous. The V gene's germline CDR1 is SGHVS and CDR2 FQNEAQ. The V end lost 1 base, the J end lost 2 bases, and 12 bases lay between the germline ends. This CDR3 has 16 amino acids. The CDR3 nucleotides are TGTGCCAGCAGCTTAGTATCCGTAGTCGGCAATCAGCCCCAGCATTTT. Translated: CASSLVSVVGNQPQHF.

This sequence joins TRBV28 and TRBJ2-3; possible D gene TRBD2, 6 bases. V was pared by 3 bases and J by 2 bases, with 15 bases between. This CDR3 spans 16 amino acids. Germline CDR1 and CDR2: MDHEN and SYDVKM. The CDR3 loop is CASSFVGGKITDTQYF. CDR3 nucleotide sequence: TGTGCCAGCAGTTTCGTGGGAGGAAAAATCACAGATACGCAGTATTTT.

This rearrangement joins TRBV6-5 to TRBJ2-1; D might be TRBD2 (5 bases). With 4 bases removed from V and 4 bases from J, the gap between germline ends came to 8 bases. This CDR3 region has 13 residues. The V gene's germline CDR1 is MNHEY and CDR2 SVGAGI. The DNA of the CDR3 is TGTGCCAGCAGTTTCGGGGTTTACAATGAGCAGTTCTTC. Protein product: CASSFGVYNEQFF.

In this sample, this clonotype turned up a few times. The CDR3: CASRVASEVGYEQYF. In nucleotides, the CDR3 is TGCGCCAGCAGGGTCGCATCCGAAGTAGGGTACGAGCAGTACTTC. This sequence joins TRBV5-1 and TRBJ2-7; no firm D call. CDR1 and CDR2 from the germline V gene are SGHRS and YFSETQ. This CDR3 is built from 15 residues. V shed 5 bases and J shed 4 bases, with 19 bases lying between them.

This clonotype was observed at least ten times. This sequence joins TRBV7-8 and TRBJ2-1, with D hard to call. CDR3 length: 15 amino acids. Trimming took off 2 bases at V and 5 bases at J, with 13 bases between the two ends. Per germline, CDR1 SGHVS and CDR2 FQNEAQ. CDR3 DNA sequence: TGTGCCAGCAGCTTATCGGTGTTGATTAACAATGAGCAGTTCTTC. Translation: CASSLSVLINNEQFF.

This clonotype was picked up a small number of times. J is TRBJ2-3 and V is TRBV19; the match to TRBD2 covers 8 bases. Trimming took 6 bases from V and 4 from J; bases not matched to a gene: 9. The CDR3 totals 15 residues. Germline-derived CDR1 and CDR2 are LNHDA and SQIVND (reference sequence). CDR3 coding DNA: TGTGCCAGTAGCCGACCGGGACTAGGGGCAGATACGCAGTATTTT. This encodes CASSRPGLGADTQYF.

The V and J genes are TRBV7-9 and TRBJ1-1; no clear D. There are 12 residues in the CDR3. Germline V gene sequence: CDR1 SEHNR, CDR2 FQNEAQ (reference sequence). Trimming took 10 bases from V and 0 from J, leaving 9 bases between them. CDR3 region: CAITRLNTEAFF. In DNA, the CDR3 is TGTGCCATAACAAGACTGAACACTGAAGCTTTCTTT.

This clonotype was seen repeatedly, ten times or more. The gene calls are TRBV7-2 and TRBJ2-1; TRBD2 aligns across 11 bases. The CDR3 is made up of 21 amino acids. Germline CDR1 SGHTA, CDR2 FQGNSA. The J segment lost 0 bases and the V segment lost 0 bases, leaving 13 bases of the junction unmatched. The CDR3 DNA is TGTGCCAGCAGCTTAGCACTAGCGGGGGTACGCTGGTCGAGCTCCTACAATGAGCAGTTCTTC. As protein: CASSLALAGVRWSSSYNEQFF.

This clonotype was recorded at least ten times. The gene calls are TRBV7-2 and TRBJ2-5, with D possibly TRBD2 on 5 matching bases. The CDR3 covers 13 residues. Trimming took off 1 base at V and 4 bases at J, with 7 bases between the two ends. Germline loops: CDR1 SGHTA, CDR2 FQGNSA. The CDR3 protein is CASSLDGRETQYF. In nucleotides, the CDR3 is TGTGCCAGCAGCTTAGATGGGAGAGAGACCCAGTACTTC.

This clonotype was counted a few times. The chain has TRBV6-5 and TRBJ1-6, with D perhaps matching TRBD1 (5 bases). Germline V lookup: CDR1 MNHEY, CDR2 SVGAGI. Trimming shortened V by 2 bases and J by 0 bases, and 11 bases separated the two germline ends. The CDR3 covers 17 residues. CDR3 sequence: CASSYGNRGSYNSPLHF. The CDR3, as DNA: TGTGCCAGCAGTTACGGGAATAGGGGCTCCTATAATTCACCCCTCCACTTT.

The chain recombines TRBV7-2 with TRBJ2-1; D call uncertain. Germline V gives CDR1 SGHTA, CDR2 FQGNSA. Trimming pared 5 bases from V and 4 bases from J, leaving 6 bases between. This CDR3 has 12 amino acids. CDR3 protein: CASSAYYNEQFF. In DNA form, the CDR3 reads TGTGCCAGCAGCGCTTATTACAATGAGCAGTTCTTC.

This clonotype has just a few counts. DNA for the CDR3: TGTGCCAGTAGTAGGAGCGGGGGTTTCAACACCGGGGAGCTGTTTTTT. It encodes CASSRSGGFNTGELFF. The chain joins TRBV19 to TRBJ2-2; the match to TRBD2 covers 8 bases. The CDR3 loop spans 16 amino acids. Germline V gives CDR1 LNHDA, CDR2 SQIVND (reference sequence). J was trimmed by 2 bases and V by 4 bases; bases with no gene match: 6. Based on the CDR3 plus reference TRBV19 and TRBJ2-2, the full variable domain is DGGITQSPKYLFRKEGQNVTLSCEQNLNHDAMYWYRQDPGQGLRLIYYSQIVNDFQKGDIAEGYSVSREKKESFPLTVTSAQKNPTAFYLCASSRSGGFNTGELFFGEGSRLTVL.

A remark on this clonotype: This sequence may be a read error, since a much larger clone differs from it by one base. DNA for the CDR3: TGTGCCGAAAGAGAGGTGGGGGCTCCGAACACTGAAGCTTTCTTT. Translating gives CAEREVGAPNTEAFF. V usage is TRBV6-6 and J usage is TRBJ1-1; D possibly corresponds to TRBD1 (6 bases). The V gene lost 11 bases and the J gene lost 1 base, with 20 bases spanning the gap. The CDR3 has 15 residues. The germline V gene has CDR1 MNHNY and CDR2 SVGAGI (reference sequence).

This clonotype was detected only a few times. V is TRBV12-3 or TRBV12-4 and J is TRBJ2-1; TRBD2 agrees at 11 bases. The CDR3 totals 13 residues. V lost 2 bases to trimming and J lost 12 bases; unmatched junction nucleotides: 3. CDR3 region: CASSLLLAGGQFF. The CDR3 bases are TGTGCCAGCAGTTTATTGCTAGCGGGGGGGCAGTTCTTC.